This TCR beta chain was found in a study of beta chain features in type 1 diabetes. Findings of the study overall: PCR could preferentially amplify shorter templates, alike in patients and controls. The naive, central memory and Treg TCRB repertoires of patients appeared to be more similar to one another than those of healthy donors. Highly expressing activated T cells could be over-counted with a cDNA template.

Expressed TCRB transcripts were sequenced, since all the RNA that had been isolated was reverse transcribed. TCRdb's table, derived via immunoSEQ multiplex PCR, lists solely in-frame clones and lacks some. This sample has some 150,000 clones, with roughly 10% found just once. For this clone: Its antigen is unknown.

The germline gives CDR1 SGDLS, CDR2 YYNGEE. The CDR3 is 20 amino acids. The V and J ends lost 0 bases and 7 bases, in that order; junction bases with no gene match: 21. This chain uses TRBV9 with TRBJ2-3; 9 bases fit TRBD2. The sequenced material came from naive CD4+ T cells from blood. This clonotype was obtained from a man aged 18 to 35 in good health. CDR3 residues: CASSVEILSGGLAAPNTQYF. The CDR3 DNA is TGTGCCAGCAGCGTAGAAATCCTCTCGGGGGGACTAGCCGCCCCTAATACGCAGTATTTT.